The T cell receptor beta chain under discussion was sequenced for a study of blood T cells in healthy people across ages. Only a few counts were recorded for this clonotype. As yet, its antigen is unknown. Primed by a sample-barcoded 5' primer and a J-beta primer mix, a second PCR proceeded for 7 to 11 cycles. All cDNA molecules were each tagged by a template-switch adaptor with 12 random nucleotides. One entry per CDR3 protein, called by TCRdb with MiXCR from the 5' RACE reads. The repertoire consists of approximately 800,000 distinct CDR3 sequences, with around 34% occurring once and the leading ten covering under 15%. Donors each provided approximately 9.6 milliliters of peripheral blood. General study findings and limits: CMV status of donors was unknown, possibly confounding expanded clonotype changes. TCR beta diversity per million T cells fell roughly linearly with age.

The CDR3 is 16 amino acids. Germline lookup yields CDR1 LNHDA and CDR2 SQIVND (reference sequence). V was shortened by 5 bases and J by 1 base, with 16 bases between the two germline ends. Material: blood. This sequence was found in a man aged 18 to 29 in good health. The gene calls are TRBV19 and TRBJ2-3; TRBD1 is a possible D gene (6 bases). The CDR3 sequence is CASSGSTGFGTDTQYF. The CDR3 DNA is TGTGCCAGTAGTGGATCGACAGGTTTTGGCACAGATACGCAGTATTTT.